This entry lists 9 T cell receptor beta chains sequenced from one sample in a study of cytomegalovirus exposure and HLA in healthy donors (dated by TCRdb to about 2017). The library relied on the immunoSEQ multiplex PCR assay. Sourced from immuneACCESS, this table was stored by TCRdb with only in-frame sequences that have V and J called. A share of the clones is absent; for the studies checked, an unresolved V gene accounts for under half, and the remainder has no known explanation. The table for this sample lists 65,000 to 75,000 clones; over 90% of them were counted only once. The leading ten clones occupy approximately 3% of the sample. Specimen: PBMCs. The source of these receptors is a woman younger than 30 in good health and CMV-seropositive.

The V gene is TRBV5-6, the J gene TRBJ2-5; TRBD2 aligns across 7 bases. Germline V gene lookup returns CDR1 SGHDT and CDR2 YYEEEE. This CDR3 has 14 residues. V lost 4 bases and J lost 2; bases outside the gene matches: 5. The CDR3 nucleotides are TGTGCCAGCAGCAGGAAGGGACTACAAGAGACCCAGTACTTC. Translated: CASSRKGLQETQYF.

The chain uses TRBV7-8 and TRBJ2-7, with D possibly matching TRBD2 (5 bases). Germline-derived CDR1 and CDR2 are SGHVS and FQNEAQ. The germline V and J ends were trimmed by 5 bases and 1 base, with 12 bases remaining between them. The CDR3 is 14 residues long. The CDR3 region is CASSQRGRSYEQYF. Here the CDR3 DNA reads TGTGCCAGCAGCCAGCGAGGGCGATCCTACGAGCAGTACTTC.

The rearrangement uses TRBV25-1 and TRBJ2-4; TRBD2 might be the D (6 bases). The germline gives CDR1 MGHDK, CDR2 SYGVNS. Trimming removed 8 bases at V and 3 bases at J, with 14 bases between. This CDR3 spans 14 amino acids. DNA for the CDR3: TGTGCCAGCCAGGGCGGGGCGGTCAAAAACATTCAGTACTTC. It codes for CASQGGAVKNIQYF.

The DNA of the CDR3 is TGTGCCAGCAGCCCCCAGGTGGGACTAGCGGGATCTACCTACGAGCAGTACTTC. It is translated as CASSPQVGLAGSTYEQYF. V is TRBV13 and J is TRBJ2-7, with 13 nucleotides matching TRBD2. J gave up 2 bases and V 5 bases, and 12 bases lay outside the gene matches. The CDR3 is 18 amino acids. CDR1 and CDR2 from the germline V gene are PRHDT and FYEKMQ (reference sequence).

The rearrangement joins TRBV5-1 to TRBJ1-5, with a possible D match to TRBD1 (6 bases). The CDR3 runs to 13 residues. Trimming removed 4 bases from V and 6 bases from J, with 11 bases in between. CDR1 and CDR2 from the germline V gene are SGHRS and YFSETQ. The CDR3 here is CASSVLGGQPQHF. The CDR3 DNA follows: TGCGCCAGCAGCGTACTAGGGGGTCAGCCCCAGCATTTT.

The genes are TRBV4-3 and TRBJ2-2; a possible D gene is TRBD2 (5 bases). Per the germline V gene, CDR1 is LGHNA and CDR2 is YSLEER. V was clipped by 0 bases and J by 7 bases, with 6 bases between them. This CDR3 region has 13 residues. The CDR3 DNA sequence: TGCGCCAGCAGCCAAGATGGGAGCGGGGAGCTGTTTTTT. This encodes CASSQDGSGELFF.

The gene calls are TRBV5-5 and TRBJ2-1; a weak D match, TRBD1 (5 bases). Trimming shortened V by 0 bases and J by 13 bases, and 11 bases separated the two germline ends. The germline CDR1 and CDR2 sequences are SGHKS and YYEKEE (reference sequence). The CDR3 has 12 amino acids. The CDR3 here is CASSLGQTVQFF. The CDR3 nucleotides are TGTGCCAGCAGCTTGGGACAGACAGTCCAGTTCTTC.

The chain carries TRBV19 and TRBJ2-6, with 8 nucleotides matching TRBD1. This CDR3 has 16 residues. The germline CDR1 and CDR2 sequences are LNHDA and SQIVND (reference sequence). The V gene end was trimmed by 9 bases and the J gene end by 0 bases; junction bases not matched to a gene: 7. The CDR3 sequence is CASTDRGTSGANVLTF. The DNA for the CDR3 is TGTGCCAGCACAGACAGGGGAACCTCTGGGGCCAACGTCCTGACTTTC.

This chain's CDR3 is CARSVKQAEAFF. CDR3 nucleotides: TGTGCCAGAAGCGTCAAGCAGGCTGAAGCTTTCTTT. The chain couples TRBV5-3 to TRBJ1-1; D gene unclear. TRBV5-3 is reported as an ORF; its role is uncertain. This CDR3 spans 12 amino acids. The V and J ends lost 4 bases and 6 bases respectively, with 10 bases between them.